The 18 T cell receptor beta chains listed next were all sequenced from one sample in a study of cytomegalovirus exposure and HLA in healthy donors. In the PCR, 60 Vbeta and 13 Jbeta primers were used. TCRdb keeps only in-frame clones here, not all; method: immunoSEQ multiplex PCR. The table has roughly 130,000 clones, around 70% seen once. The sequenced sample consisted of PBMCs. The receptor source for this set is a woman in her forties in good health and CMV-seropositive.

This chain joins TRBV5-4 and TRBJ2-3; weak D call: TRBD1 (6 bases). Trimming shortened V by 5 bases and J by 0 bases, and 10 bases separated the two germline ends. The germline V gene has CDR1 SGHNT and CDR2 YYREEE (reference sequence). The CDR3 is 14 residues long. The CDR3 protein is CASRGTPSTDTQYF. CDR3 sequence (DNA): TGTGCCAGCAGAGGGACACCCAGCACAGATACGCAGTATTTT.

This chain links TRBV2 with TRBJ1-1, with D uncertain. CDR3 length: 15 residues. Trimming left V 0 bases short and J 3 bases short, with 11 bases between. The germline V gene encodes CDR1 SNHLY and CDR2 FYNNEI. Here the CDR3 reads CASSEARGRYTEAFF. The CDR3 DNA is TGTGCCAGCAGTGAAGCTCGGGGTAGATACACTGAAGCTTTCTTT.

The chain is built from TRBV7-8 and TRBJ2-3; TRBD2 might be the D (5 bases). CDR3 length: 14 residues. From germline, CDR1 is SGHVS and CDR2 FQNEAQ. Trimming took 3 bases from V and 6 from J, leaving 13 bases between them. The CDR3 reads CASSFGLALDTQYF. CDR3 DNA sequence: TGTGCCAGCAGCTTTGGACTGGCGTTGGATACGCAGTATTTT.

V gene TRBV9 combines with J gene TRBJ2-1; 11 bases are shared with TRBD2. Germline V gene lookup returns CDR1 SGDLS and CDR2 YYNGEE. V was clipped by 0 bases and J by 6 bases; unmatched bases: 8. This CDR3 is built from 17 residues. The CDR3 DNA follows: TGTGCCAGCAGCGTAGACCCTAATAGCGGGAGGGCCAATGAGCAGTTCTTC. Amino acids: CASSVDPNSGRANEQFF.

This sequence joins TRBV9 and TRBJ1-6; D is unresolved. The V gene's germline CDR1 is SGDLS and CDR2 YYNGEE. The V and J ends lost 0 bases and 0 bases respectively, with 4 bases between them. The CDR3 consists of 15 residues. Here the CDR3 DNA reads TGTGCCAGCAGCGTAGAGAGCTCCTATAATTCACCCCTCCACTTT. Translating it yields CASSVESSYNSPLHF.

The rearrangement uses TRBV4-1 and TRBJ1-5; tentative D call: TRBD1 (5 bases). The CDR3 totals 17 residues. V lost 0 bases and J 2 bases, leaving 14 bases between the germline ends. Per germline, CDR1 MGHRA and CDR2 YSYEKL. The chain's CDR3 is CASSQEAARGGNQPQHF. In DNA, the CDR3 is TGCGCCAGCAGCCAAGAGGCGGCTAGGGGTGGCAATCAGCCCCAGCATTTT.

This chain uses TRBV27 with TRBJ1-1; no reliable D call. CDR3 size: 14 residues. The germline gives CDR1 MNHEY, CDR2 SMNVEV (reference sequence). V lost 1 base and J lost 6, with 12 bases in between. The CDR3 is CASSLFVDGAEAFF. DNA of the CDR3: TGTGCCAGCAGTTTATTTGTTGACGGGGCTGAAGCTTTCTTT.

V is TRBV9 and J is TRBJ2-3; no clear D gene. The germline gives CDR1 SGDLS, CDR2 YYNGEE. Trimming stripped 10 bases from V and 3 bases from J, with 21 bases between. This CDR3 is built from 15 residues. The CDR3 is CAAEERSETTDTQYF. The CDR3, as DNA: TGTGCCGCGGAAGAAAGGAGCGAGACTACAGATACGCAGTATTTT.

The CDR3 region has the DNA TGTGCCATCAGTGAGGGGACACATGTAGGTTCACCCCTCCACTTT. Translated: CAISEGTHVGSPLHF. The chain joins TRBV10-3 to TRBJ1-6; D might be TRBD1 (6 bases). Germline V gives CDR1 ENHRY, CDR2 SYGVKD. This CDR3 contains 15 residues. V was shortened by 2 bases and J by 9 bases, with 14 bases between the two germline ends.

The DNA of the CDR3 is TGTGCCAGCGCTGACAGGGTCGAAAGTCAGCCCCAGCATTTT. Its translation: CASADRVESQPQHF. The chain links TRBV6-6 to TRBJ1-5; 7 nucleotides align to TRBD1. CDR1 and CDR2 (germline): MNHNY, SVGAGI (reference sequence). V was pared by 8 bases and J by 6 bases, with 10 bases of the junction left unmatched. The CDR3 has 14 residues.

The V and J genes are TRBV5-4 and TRBJ1-2; TRBD1 matches at 7 bases. Looked up from germline, CDR1 is SGHNT and CDR2 is YYREEE (reference sequence). The CDR3 extends over 14 amino acids. Trimming took 5 bases from V and 0 from J; bases not matched to a gene: 4. Here the CDR3 reads CASSIDRANYGYTF. In DNA, the CDR3 is TGTGCCAGCAGTATAGACAGGGCTAACTATGGCTACACCTTC.

The V and J genes are TRBV27 and TRBJ1-6; D remains unclear. Trimming pared 2 bases from V and 6 bases from J, leaving 8 bases between. This CDR3 comprises 14 residues. Germline CDR1 and CDR2: MNHEY and SMNVEV (reference sequence). The CDR3 DNA reads as TGTGCCAGCAGTTTAGGTTTCGGTAATTCACCCCTCCACTTT. Encoded protein: CASSLGFGNSPLHF.

This clone turned up a few times. This rearrangement joins TRBV7-9 to TRBJ1-1; D ambiguous. Germline CDR1 SEHNR, CDR2 FQNEAQ (reference sequence). The V gene lost 2 bases and the J gene lost 1 base, with 5 bases spanning the gap. The length of the CDR3 is 13 residues. The CDR3 bases are TGTGCCAGCAGCTTAACACAGAACACTGAAGCTTTCTTT. Its translation: CASSLTQNTEAFF.

The chain combines TRBV4-3 with TRBJ1-2; perhaps TRBD1 as D (5 bases). Trimming stripped 1 base from V and 3 bases from J, with 9 bases between. This CDR3 has 14 amino acids. Germline CDR1 reads LGHNA; CDR2 reads YSLEER. Written as DNA, the CDR3 is TGCGCCAGCAGCCAAGTTCAGGGCGACTATGGCTACACCTTC. Residues: CASSQVQGDYGYTF.

The chain has TRBV27 and TRBJ1-2; 7 bases are a match to TRBD1. CDR1 is MNHEY, CDR2 SMNVEV, per germline (reference sequence). This CDR3 contains 15 residues. J lost 5 bases, V lost 4 bases, and 10 bases had no gene match. This CDR3 is CASSSDRQSGYGYTF. CDR3 nucleotides: TGTGCCAGCAGTTCGGACAGGCAGTCAGGGTATGGCTACACCTTC.

The V and J genes are TRBV6-5 and TRBJ2-5; D is unresolved. The J call may be faulty, since TRBJ2-7 better matches the DNA end. Germline V gene lookup returns CDR1 MNHEY and CDR2 SVGAGI. The CDR3 length is 14 residues. The CDR3 DNA reads as TGTGCCAGCAGTTACTACGGCGGATCCTACGAGCAGTACTTC. This gives the protein CASSYYGGSYEQYF.

The genes are TRBV28 and TRBJ1-5, with D possibly matching TRBD1 (5 bases). V dropped 2 bases and J dropped 7 bases, with 15 bases sitting between them. CDR3 length: 15 residues. Germline V gene lookup returns CDR1 MDHEN and CDR2 SYDVKM. CDR3 in amino acids: CASSLPRVTGQPQHF. In nucleotides, the CDR3 is TGTGCCAGCAGTTTACCCAGGGTTACAGGACAGCCCCAGCATTTT.

This clone was detected a few times. V is TRBV7-2 and J is TRBJ2-4, with TRBD2 identical over 7 bases. This CDR3 is 18 amino acids long. The V gene's germline CDR1 is SGHTA and CDR2 FQGNSA. The V and J ends lost 2 bases and 0 bases, in that order; junction bases with no gene match: 10. The CDR3 loop reads CASSLRREGDGAKNIQYF. CDR3 coding DNA: TGTGCCAGCAGCTTACGGAGGGAGGGAGACGGAGCCAAAAACATTCAGTACTTC.